This T cell receptor (beta chain) was identified during a study of monozygotic twins with inflammatory bowel disease. Per germline, CDR1 LNHDA and CDR2 SQIVND (reference sequence). The CDR3 consists of 13 residues. Each UMI harboured a 6-nucleotide sample barcode and was appended via template switching. Amplification of TCRalpha and TCRbeta cDNA involved two nested PCRs that ran for roughly 16 and 10 cycles. TCRdb reprocessed the 5' RACE reads and reports one entry per CDR3 protein, with no DNA. The ten most abundant clones cover around 2% of a sample with about 350,000 distinct CDR3 sequences. The sample was blood. This chain links TRBV19 with TRBJ1-1. The sequence was collected from a human donor with ulcerative colitis or Crohn's disease, or a healthy co-twin of an affected twin (not recorded which). This CDR3 is CASSMRVDTEAFF.